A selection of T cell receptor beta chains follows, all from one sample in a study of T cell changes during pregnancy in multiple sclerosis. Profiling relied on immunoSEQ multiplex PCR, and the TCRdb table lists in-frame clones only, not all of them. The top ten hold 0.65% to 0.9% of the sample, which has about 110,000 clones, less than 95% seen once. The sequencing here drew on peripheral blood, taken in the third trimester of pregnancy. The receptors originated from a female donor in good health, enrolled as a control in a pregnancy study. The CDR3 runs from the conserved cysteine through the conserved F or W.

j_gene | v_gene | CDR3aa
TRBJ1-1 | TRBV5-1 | CASSSQGEEAFF
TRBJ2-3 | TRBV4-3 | CASSQAGQGRADTQYF
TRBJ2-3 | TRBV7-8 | CASSSGSTDTQYF
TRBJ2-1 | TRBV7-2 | CASSLDVGHQFF
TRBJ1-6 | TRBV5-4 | CASSWGQGSYNSPLHF
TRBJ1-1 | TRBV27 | CASRPLDRGGTEAFF
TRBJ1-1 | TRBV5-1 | CASSFPGNTEAFF
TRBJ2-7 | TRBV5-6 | CASSLLGGQGYDEQYF
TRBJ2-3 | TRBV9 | CASSARTGTSGGSVTDTQYF
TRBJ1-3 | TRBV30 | CAWSRGAPSGNTIYF
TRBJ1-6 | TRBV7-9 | CASSLAPPGYNSPLHF
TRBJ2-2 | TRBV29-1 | CSVYHTGELFF
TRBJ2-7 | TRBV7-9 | CASSPGAAEQYF
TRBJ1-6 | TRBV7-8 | CASGPGSVANSPLHF
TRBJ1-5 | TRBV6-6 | CASRGLRDQPQHF